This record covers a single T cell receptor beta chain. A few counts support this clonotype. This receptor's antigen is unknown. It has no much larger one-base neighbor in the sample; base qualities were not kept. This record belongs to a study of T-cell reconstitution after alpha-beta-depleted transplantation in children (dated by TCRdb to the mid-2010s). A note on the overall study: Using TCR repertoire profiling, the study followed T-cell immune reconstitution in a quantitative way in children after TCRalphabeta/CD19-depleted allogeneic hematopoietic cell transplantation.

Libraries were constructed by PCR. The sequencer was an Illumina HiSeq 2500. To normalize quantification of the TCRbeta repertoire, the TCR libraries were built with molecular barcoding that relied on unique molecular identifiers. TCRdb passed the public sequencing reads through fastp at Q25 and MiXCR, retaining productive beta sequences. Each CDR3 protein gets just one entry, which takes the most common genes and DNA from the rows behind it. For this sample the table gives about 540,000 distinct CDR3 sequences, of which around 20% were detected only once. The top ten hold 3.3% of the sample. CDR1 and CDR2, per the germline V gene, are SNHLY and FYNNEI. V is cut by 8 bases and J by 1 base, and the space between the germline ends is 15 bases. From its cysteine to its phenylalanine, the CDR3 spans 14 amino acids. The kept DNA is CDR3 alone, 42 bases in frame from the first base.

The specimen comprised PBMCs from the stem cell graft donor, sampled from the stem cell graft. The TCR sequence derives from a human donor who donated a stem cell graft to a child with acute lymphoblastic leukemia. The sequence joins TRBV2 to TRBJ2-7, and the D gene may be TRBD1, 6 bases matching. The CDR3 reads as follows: CASRYRVSSYEQYF. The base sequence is TGTGCCAGCCGGTACAGGGTTTCTTCCTACGAGCAGTACTTC.